The next 22 T cell receptor beta chains were all read from a single sample in a study of blood T cells in healthy people across ages. Primed by a sample-barcoded 5' primer and a J-beta primer mix, a second PCR proceeded for about 7 to 11 cycles. MiXCR, run by TCRdb on the 5' RACE reads, gives a single entry per CDR3 protein. The repertoire holds under 1,000,000 distinct CDR3 sequences, with around 34% as singletons. Input material: blood. These receptors were taken from a man younger than 35 in good health.

Concerning this clonotype: Since the CDR3 does not end with the conserved phenylalanine or tryptophan, this likely comes from a read error. This rearrangement joins TRBV29-1 to TRBJ2-1; no reliable D call. Germline values: CDR1 SQVTM, CDR2 ANQGSEA. Trimming took off 1 base at V and 11 bases at J, with 12 bases between the two ends. CDR3 length: 12 residues. CDR3 nucleotide sequence: TGCAGCGTTGAAGCGGTGGCAGCTAAGCAGTTCTTA. Amino acids: CSVEAVAAKQFL.

The J gene is TRBJ2-1, the V gene TRBV12-3 or TRBV12-4; D not certain. This CDR3 contains 13 residues. The V end lost 2 bases, the J end lost 7 bases, and 9 bases lay between the germline ends. This CDR3 is CASSLIDGNEQFF. In DNA, the CDR3 is TGTGCCAGCAGTTTAATCGACGGGAATGAGCAGTTCTTC.

This clonotype has just a few counts. The rearrangement links TRBV5-1 to TRBJ1-2; 8 bases are a match to TRBD1. The CDR3 covers 16 residues. With 1 base clipped from V and 4 bases from J, the junction kept 9 bases outside the gene matches. Germline V gives CDR1 SGHRS, CDR2 YFSETQ. The CDR3 DNA follows: TGCGCCAGCAGCTTGCAAGGGGACAGGAAGACCTATGGCTACACCTTC. Translating it yields CASSLQGDRKTYGYTF.

V gene TRBV20-1 combines with J gene TRBJ2-4; D is perhaps TRBD1 or TRBD2 (5 bases each). The J call is uncertain, as TRBJ2-5 better fits the DNA end. The CDR3 has 14 residues. Germline lookup yields CDR1 DFQATT and CDR2 SNEGSKA (reference sequence). CDR3 sequence: CSAQRDGPQETQYF. The CDR3 bases are TGCAGTGCGCAGAGGGACGGTCCTCAAGAGACCCAGTACTTC.

This clonotype was detected ten times or more. Germline is not matched at one junction end, which may reflect a read error. This chain uses TRBV20-1 with TRBJ2-1; the D is unclear. CDR1 is DFQATT, CDR2 SNEGSKA, per germline (reference sequence). The CDR3 loop spans 13 amino acids. In DNA, the CDR3 is TGCAGTGCTAGAGATTTGGTGGGCAATGAACAGTTCTTC. This translates into CSARDLVGNEQFF.

Concerning this clonotype: A read error is possible here, since a much larger clone lies one base away. This sequence joins TRBV4-3 and TRBJ2-1, with 11 nucleotides matching TRBD1. V was pared by 1 base and J by 8 bases, with 7 bases of the junction left unmatched. Germline V CDR1 and CDR2: LGHNA, YSLEER. The CDR3 has 16 residues. This CDR3 is CASSQGLGQGEDEQFF. CDR3 coding DNA: TGCGCCAGCAGCCAAGGACTGGGACAGGGGGAAGATGAGCAGTTCTTC.

The chain uses TRBV4-2 and TRBJ2-4, with TRBD2 matching 9 bases. V shed 0 bases and J 13 bases; nucleotides not matched to a gene: 16. The CDR3 contains 17 residues. Germline assignment: CDR1 LGHNA and CDR2 YNFKEQ. The CDR3 DNA reads TGTGCCAGCAGCCAAGATCCCAGCGGGGGGCTCTACAATGAGCAGTACTTC. Translated, it gives CASSQDPSGGLYNEQYF.

The sample holds a few counts of this clonotype. The chain recombines TRBV7-9 with TRBJ2-7; unclear D gene. The CDR3 is 11 amino acids. Per germline, CDR1 SEHNR and CDR2 FQNEAQ (reference sequence). Trimming removed 3 bases at V and 6 bases at J, with 6 bases between. For the CDR3, the DNA is TGTGCCAGCAGCTTGAGTATCGAGCAGTACTTC. This gives the protein CASSLSIEQYF.

This clonotype was counted ten times or more. The gene calls are TRBV18 and TRBJ2-3; the D is unclear. Germline assignment: CDR1 KGHSH and CDR2 LQKENI. V was shortened by 5 bases and J by 1 base, with 10 bases between the two germline ends. This CDR3 is 14 amino acids long. In nucleotides, the CDR3 is TGTGCCAGCTCATCCAATGAGGGCACAGATACGCAGTATTTT. Its translation: CASSSNEGTDTQYF.

The chain carries TRBV4-1 and TRBJ1-4, with 8 bases that match TRBD1. CDR1 and CDR2 from the germline V gene are MGHRA and YSYEKL. V gave up 4 bases and J gave up 8 bases; unmatched junction bases: 12. CDR3 size: 16 residues. The DNA of the CDR3 is TGCGCCAGCAGCCCCAGGACAGGGATGGGTAGAGAAAAACTGTTTTTT. Translating gives CASSPRTGMGREKLFF.

This clonotype showed up just once. V and J are TRBV5-1 and TRBJ1-4, with 9 bases that match TRBD1. V shed 2 bases and J 2 bases; nucleotides not matched to a gene: 1. The CDR3 consists of 15 residues. CDR1 is SGHRS, CDR2 YFSETQ, per germline. CDR3 nucleotides: TGCGCCAGCAGCTTTACAGGGGGCACTAATGAAAAACTGTTTTTT. Protein product: CASSFTGGTNEKLFF.

This chain's CDR3 is CASTQIPGPYEQYF. The CDR3, as DNA: TGTGCCAGCACCCAAATCCCAGGGCCCTACGAGCAGTACTTC. This chain connects TRBV6-5 to TRBJ2-5; TRBD1 is a possible D gene (5 bases). The assigned J gene may be wrong: the sequence end matches TRBJ2-7 better. Germline CDR1 is MNHEY and CDR2 is SVGAGI. CDR3 length: 14 residues.

The chain carries TRBV2 and TRBJ2-1; 8 bases agree with TRBD1. Germline V CDR1 and CDR2: SNHLY, FYNNEI. Trimming at V came to 6 bases and at J to 7 bases, leaving 5 bases not matched to a gene. CDR3 length: 13 amino acids. This chain's CDR3 is CASSRTGRNEQFF. Here the CDR3 DNA reads TGTGCCAGCAGCCGGACAGGGAGGAATGAGCAGTTCTTC.

CDR3 coding DNA: TGTGCCAGCAGCCAAGATGGGTCCCCCGGAGGAGATACGCAGTATTTT. This gives the protein CASSQDGSPGGDTQYF. The chain is built from TRBV4-2 and TRBJ2-3, with D possibly being TRBD2 (5 bases). This CDR3 has 16 amino acids. CDR1 and CDR2 from the germline V gene are LGHNA and YNFKEQ. V gave up 0 bases and J gave up 5 bases, with 15 bases separating them.

This clonotype was seen ten or more times. The chain employs TRBV13 and TRBJ2-1; D gene unclear. This CDR3 is 16 amino acids long. Germline CDR1 reads PRHDT; CDR2 reads FYEKMQ (reference sequence). Deletions cut 6 bases from V and 0 bases from J, with 15 bases between. The CDR3 DNA reads as TGTGCCAGCAGTTCCGACTTCCCGAGCTCCTACAATGAGCAGTTCTTC. Its protein product is CASSSDFPSSYNEQFF.

This clonotype occurred many times. The chain is built from TRBV28 and TRBJ2-5; D gene ambiguous. Germline V CDR1 and CDR2: MDHEN, SYDVKM. The CDR3 spans 16 residues. V shed 1 base and J shed 0 bases, with 12 bases lying between them. The CDR3 region is CASSLSDTSYQETQYF. CDR3 nucleotide sequence: TGTGCCAGCAGTTTATCCGACACGTCGTACCAAGAGACCCAGTACTTC.

The chain has TRBV7-2 and TRBJ2-2; D not certain. The CDR3 totals 14 residues. Germline values: CDR1 SGHTA, CDR2 FQGNSA. V was trimmed by 4 bases and J by 6 bases, leaving 12 bases between them. CDR3 nucleotide sequence: TGTGCCAGCAGCTCCTCCCGGGTCTCCGGGGAGCTGTTTTTT. Amino acid sequence: CASSSSRVSGELFF.

In this sample, this clonotype turned up a few times. This rearrangement joins TRBV3-1 to TRBJ1-2; tentative D call: TRBD1 (6 bases). Germline V gene data show CDR1 as LGHDT and CDR2 as YNNKEL (reference sequence). V was clipped by 4 bases and J by 4 bases, with 16 bases between them. CDR3 length: 15 amino acids. The CDR3 DNA sequence: TGTGCCAGCAGCCCTAACCGGGACATGGGCTATGGCTACACCTTC. Its protein product is CASSPNRDMGYGYTF.

This clonotype appeared many times. The chain employs TRBV7-2 and TRBJ1-5; no reliable D call. Germline V gene sequence: CDR1 SGHTA, CDR2 FQGNSA. The CDR3 totals 15 residues. V gave up 1 base and J gave up 6 bases, with 13 bases separating them. The CDR3 DNA follows: TGTGCCAGCAGCTTAGACCGGCAGTTGGGTCAGCCCCAGCATTTT. Translating it yields CASSLDRQLGQPQHF.

CDR3 sequence: CSQGTPEAFF. The CDR3 DNA sequence: TGCAGCCAAGGAACCCCTGAAGCTTTCTTT. This chain uses TRBV20-1 with TRBJ1-1; D not certain. CDR3 length: 10 amino acids. CDR1 is DFQATT, CDR2 SNEGSKA, per germline (reference sequence).

This clonotype was seen a single time. A read error may explain this, as a much larger clone is one base away. J is TRBJ2-5 and V is TRBV25-1, with D unresolved. Germline V CDR1 and CDR2: MGHDK, SYGVNS. CDR3 size: 15 residues. The DNA for the CDR3 is TGTGCCAGCAGTGAATCCCTGACCTACCAAGAGATCCAGTACTTC. It yields the protein CASSESLTYQEIQYF.

The CDR3 here is CASSLNPAGTLDTQYF. DNA for the CDR3: TGTGCCAGCAGCTTAAATCCAGCGGGGACCTTGGATACGCAGTATTTT. V and J are TRBV7-3 and TRBJ2-3; TRBD2 agrees at 7 bases. The trim removed 1 base at V and 6 bases at J, leaving 10 bases unmatched. This CDR3 has 16 residues. CDR1 and CDR2 (germline): SGHTA, FQGTGA.